This TCR beta chain was retrieved from a study of Japanese encephalitis immunity and Zika vaccine responses (dated by TCRdb to the early 2020s). With regard to the full study: Each included participant got alum-adjuvanted ZPIV three times, at weeks 0, 4 and 28, with every dose being 5.0 ug. Approximately eleven participants were given two doses of JEV vaccine (IXIARO) 28 days apart, two to three months before the first ZPIV dose. Some eleven participants received one dose of YFV vaccine (YF-VAX) before ZPIV, and about 9 participants were flavivirus-naive. Several representative participants per pre-vaccination group were picked for TCR sequencing, using samples from week 52 and from week 0, the point after pre-vaccination but before ZPIV. TCR repertoires from a few flavivirus-naive individuals were also analyzed at weeks 2, 6 and 52 after the start of ZPIV vaccination. For stimulation, either ZIKV structural-protein peptide pools divided into flavivirus-conserved and non-conserved sets were used, or JEV or YFV peptides matching the pre-vaccination. ZIKV peptides were 15-mers overlapping by 11 residues, selected for NetMHCpan/NetMHCII-predicted epitopes with affinity below 50 nM. The study tested whether prior Japanese encephalitis virus (JEV) or yellow fever virus (YFV) vaccination shaped CD4 T cell responses to the Zika vaccine.

Summary of the overall study and its limitations: After ZPIV, repertoire richness of CD4 T cells responding to conserved ZIKV epitopes significantly decreased in JEV-pre-vaccinated donors. JEV-pre-vaccinated donors showed higher repertoire similarity across time-points and stimulations than YFV-pre-vaccinated donors, indicating more clonotypes common to ZIKV and JEV stimulation. Because there were not enough samples, the peptide pools could not be deconvoluted, which meant the specific peptides behind the cross-reactive responses went unidentified. Only a few individuals showed CD8 T cell responses to ZIKV peptide pools, and those responses were very low in magnitude. The analysis covered only a subset of trial participants who had three doses and adequate samples, rather than the whole vaccinated cohort. Samples clustered by participant with no similarity between individuals, suggesting no public TCRs were detected.

Library construction relied on 5' RACE. Before sequencing, TCRbeta libraries were pooled in proportion to the sorted cell numbers of each library. Total RNA from sorted cells was extracted with RNAzol RT, and cDNA was made with an oligo(dT) primer and a template-switching oligo. The TCRbeta V-CDR3-J region was PCR-amplified with Kapa HiFi using a SMARTer oligo primer and a TCRbeta constant-region primer. Illumina adaptors and sample-specific index barcodes were added in a second PCR, with HighPrep bead cleanup and a Bioanalyzer check confirming a band of roughly 650 bp. Sequencing of the libraries was done on an Illumina MiSeq using 2x151 bp paired-end reads. In the source study's methods: Reads were demultiplexed with an in-house Java program, and MiXCR assigned TCRbeta annotations and counted clonotypes. Repertoire overlap was measured with Morisita-Horn indices from the R package vegan, along with UPGMA clustering and Circos plots of recurring clonotypes. Shannon diversity and richness were normalized to the highest possible value given the input cell numbers, yielding values from 0 to 1. CDR3beta sequences were aligned with MUSCLE, distances were computed with SeqinR, and multidimensional scaling was plotted in R. In TCRdb, the public reads were trimmed at Q25 with fastp and aligned with MiXCR, with productive beta chains retained. Every entry covers one CDR3 protein and lists the most common genes and DNA from its rows. The V and J calls here are based on TCRdb, not the publication. The sample table holds hundreds of distinct CDR3 sequences, of which roughly 7.2% were seen once. In total, the top ten clones hold 34% of the sample.

Relative to its sample, this clonotype is medium-sized (0.01 to 0.1%). Within one base of it there is no much larger clone, and no base qualities were kept. After removal of 3 bases from V and 9 bases from J, the junction retains 8 bases not matched to a gene. CDR1 and CDR2 are drawn from the germline V gene: SGDLS, YYNGEE. Taken from cysteine to phenylalanine, the CDR3 has 14 residues. Kept here is only the CDR3 DNA, which spans 42 bases and is read in frame from base 1. PBMCs were labeled with CellTrace CFSE and cultured for 5 to 6 days in RPMI with approximately 7.7% human serum plus peptide pools at about 1 ug/mL each. The enrolled adults were healthy and tested seronegative for ZIKV, JEV, YFV, DENV and WNV on microneutralization screening. The samples were taken from a phase 1, double-blinded, randomized, placebo-controlled trial testing an alum-adjuvanted Zika purified-inactivated virus (ZPIV) vaccine. Peripheral blood mononuclear cells were isolated by standard procedure and were kept frozen in liquid nitrogen until use.

The sequence came from an adult woman who received an inactivated Zika virus vaccine. The chain employs TRBV9 and TRBJ2-1, with 8 junctional bases fitting TRBD2. Source: antigen-activated CD8+ T cells from blood, cultured, taken during a Zika inactivated vaccine study. The CDR3 loop reads CASSEPTSAGEQFF. The bases read TGTGCCAGCAGCGAGCCGACTAGCGCGGGTGAGCAGTTCTTC.